This T cell receptor beta chain was retrieved from a study of T cells in Graves' hyperthyroidism and ophthalmopathy. This clonotype was detected a few times. RNA transcripts served as the template for amplifying TCR beta CDR3 regions. TCR CDR3 underwent first-round RT-PCR with the HTBI primer set. MiXCR was run by TCRdb on the multiplex PCR reads, yielding one entry per CDR3 protein. The sample carries some 400,000 distinct CDR3 sequences, over 11% recorded once. The CDR3 length is 16 residues. V shed 4 bases and J 1 base; nucleotides not matched to a gene: 4. From germline, CDR1 is LGHDT and CDR2 YNNKEL (reference sequence).

Sample: blood. The clonotype originates from a woman aged 55-75 years with Graves' hyperthyroidism. The rearrangement links TRBV3-1 to TRBJ2-3, with 11 bases lining up with TRBD2. CDR3 region: CASSPRGLAGTDTQYF. CDR3 DNA sequence: TGTGCCAGCAGCCCCAGGGGACTAGCGGGCACAGATACGCAGTATTTT.